This T cell receptor beta chain was retrieved from a study of blood T cell repertoires in COVID-19. About the research overall: Samples representing acute and convalescent COVID-19 were sourced from the United States, Italy and Spain.

The CDR3 length is 15 residues. Trimming at V came to 4 bases and at J to 5 bases, leaving 9 bases not matched to a gene. The germline V gene has CDR1 SGHDN and CDR2 FVKESK. Original analysis: Estimated nucleated cell counts came from reference gene primer amplification. The data were produced by immunoSEQ multiplex PCR, yet TCRdb's version contains in-frame clones alone and is incomplete. V, J and clone size are those of that table, while D and trimming were read from the DNA. Found here are around 140,000 clones, roughly 80% of them singletons; the top ten hold under 5.5%. The clonotype originates from a human donor in a cohort sampled during active COVID-19. Specimen: peripheral blood. The chain carries TRBV14 and TRBJ1-2; 8 positions agree with TRBD1. CDR3 loop: CASSLIDRGLYGYTF. Written as DNA, the CDR3 is TGTGCCAGCAGCCTCATCGACAGGGGCCTATATGGCTACACCTTC.